The 6 T cell receptor beta chains presented below share a single source sample, sequenced in a study of cytomegalovirus exposure and HLA in healthy donors. Amplification used 60 Vbeta primers and 13 Jbeta primers. This table comes from immunoSEQ multiplex PCR, and its TCRdb copy is limited to in-frame clones, with some not included. The sample has roughly 120,000 clones; under 85% are singletons. The sample consisted of PBMCs. The receptors derive from a woman aged 50 to 60 in good health and CMV-seropositive.

A few counts support this clone. The chain carries TRBV14 and TRBJ2-7, with 11 bases identical to TRBD2. This CDR3 has 15 residues. In germline, CDR1 is SGHDN, CDR2 FVKESK. Losses at the gene ends were 5 bases for V and 1 base for J; bases not matched to a gene: 4. In nucleotides, the CDR3 is TGTGCCAGCAGCTGGACTAGCGGGCGTTCCTACGAGCAGTACTTC. Its protein product is CASSWTSGRSYEQYF. The whole variable domain, remainder taken from reference TRBV14 and TRBJ2-7, is EAGVTQFPSHSVIEKGQTVTLRCDPISGHDNLYWYRRVMGKEIKFLLHFVKESKQDESGMPNNRFLAERTGGTYSTLKVQPAELEDSGVYFCASSWTSGRSYEQYFGPGTRLTVT.

The chain has TRBV10-1 and TRBJ2-3; 9 bases are a match to TRBD2. CDR3 length: 14 amino acids. V lost 7 bases, J lost 8 bases, and 10 bases stayed unmatched. Per germline, CDR1 WNHNN and CDR2 SYGVQD (reference sequence). The chain's CDR3 is CASNDGGGAFTQYF. The DNA for the CDR3 is TGCGCCAGCAACGATGGCGGGGGGGCATTTACGCAGTATTTT.

The rearrangement uses TRBV7-3 and TRBJ2-7; TRBD1 agrees at 11 bases. Germline values: CDR1 SGHTA, CDR2 FQGTGA. The CDR3 runs 16 residues. With V trimmed by 1 base and J by 2 bases, 4 bases remained unmatched. CDR3 nucleotides: TGTGCCAGCAGCTTAAGGCCGGGACAGGGGGCCTACGAGCAGTACTTC. Its translation: CASSLRPGQGAYEQYF.

The chain links TRBV5-1 to TRBJ2-6; D might be TRBD1 (5 bases). V was cut by 0 bases and J by 3 bases, with 16 bases left in between. The CDR3 is made up of 18 amino acids. Germline values: CDR1 SGHRS, CDR2 YFSETQ. CDR3 bases: TGCGCCAGCAGCTTGGCCATGGGGCGCGGATTTGGGGCCAACGTCCTGACTTTC. Residues: CASSLAMGRGFGANVLTF.

The chain uses TRBV5-4 and TRBJ2-2, with D perhaps matching TRBD2 (6 bases). The ends were cut back, 4 bases at V and 3 bases at J, with 16 bases in the middle. The length of the CDR3 is 16 residues. The V gene's germline CDR1 is SGHNT and CDR2 YYREEE (reference sequence). The CDR3 nucleotides are TGTGCCAGCAGCGCGGGACGGATTCCCGACACCGGGGAGCTGTTTTTT. Translated, it gives CASSAGRIPDTGELFF.

The chain uses TRBV6-5 and TRBJ1-2; 7 nucleotides line up with TRBD1. V dropped 6 bases and J dropped 5; count of bases not matched to a gene: 6. The CDR3 covers 13 residues. The germline V gene has CDR1 MNHEY and CDR2 SVGAGI. DNA for the CDR3: TGTGCCAGCAGCATGGACAGGACTTATGGCTACACCTTC. Translated: CASSMDRTYGYTF.